What follows are 31 T cell receptor beta chains derived from one specimen sequenced in a study of blood T cells in healthy people across ages. It was with a sample-barcoded 5' primer and a J-beta primer mix that a second PCR of about 6 to 12 cycles was run. TCRdb redid the calling of the 5' RACE reads with MiXCR, one entry per CDR3 protein. The repertoire holds some 780,000 distinct CDR3 sequences, with just over 55% as singletons. The sample comprised blood. These receptors were taken from a man aged 35 to 55 in good health.

This chain uses TRBV6-6 with TRBJ2-4; D is undetermined. The J call could be wrong; TRBJ2-7 is a better fit for the DNA end. The CDR3 spans 12 residues. Germline loops: CDR1 MNHNY, CDR2 SVGAGI (reference sequence). CDR3 amino acids: CASSHAIGEQYF. DNA of the CDR3: TGTGCCAGCAGCCACGCCATCGGCGAGCAGTACTTC.

This clonotype occurred a few times. The V gene is TRBV9, the J gene TRBJ2-3; tentatively, D is TRBD1 (6 bases). With 5 bases removed from V and 4 bases from J, the gap between germline ends came to 14 bases. The CDR3 contains 14 residues. Germline CDR1 and CDR2: SGDLS and YYNGEE. This chain's CDR3 is CASRKQGEADTQYF. The CDR3 DNA reads as TGTGCCAGCAGAAAACAGGGTGAAGCAGATACGCAGTATTTT.

The J gene is TRBJ2-7, the V gene TRBV5-1; maybe TRBD1 (6 bases). V lost 1 base, J lost 7 bases, and 18 bases lay in between. From germline, CDR1 is SGHRS and CDR2 YFSETQ. The CDR3 is 15 residues long. The CDR3 sequence: CASSLRPGVRNEQYF. The CDR3 coding sequence is TGCGCCAGCAGCTTGAGGCCAGGGGTTAGGAATGAGCAGTACTTC. The full variable domain, in which reference TRBV5-1 and TRBJ2-7 provide the parts outside the CDR3, is KAGVTQTPRYLIKTRGQQVTLSCSPISGHRSVSWYQQTPGQGLQFLFEYFSETQRNKGNFPGRFSGRQFSNSRSEMNVSTLELGDSALYLCASSLRPGVRNEQYFGPGTRLTVT.

V gene TRBV29-1 combines with J gene TRBJ2-3; tentatively, D is TRBD1 (6 bases). This CDR3 region has 14 residues. The V end lost 2 bases, the J end lost 2 bases, and 11 bases lay between the germline ends. Germline-derived CDR1 and CDR2 are SQVTM and ANQGSEA. The CDR3 here is CSVEIGGATDTQYF. CDR3 in DNA: TGCAGCGTTGAAATAGGGGGAGCCACAGATACGCAGTATTTT.

The V and J genes are TRBV9 and TRBJ2-7; D is perhaps TRBD2 (7 bases). The V end was cut by 3 bases, the J end by 10 bases, with 26 bases between. Looked up from germline, CDR1 is SGDLS and CDR2 is YYNGEE. This CDR3 is 16 amino acids long. CDR3 amino acids: CASSASSGGGWEIQYF. The CDR3 coding sequence is TGTGCCAGCAGCGCCTCCTCGGGGGGCGGATGGGAGATCCAGTACTTC.

This rearrangement joins TRBV7-8 to TRBJ2-1; TRBD2 matches 8 bases. The CDR3 has 20 amino acids. The V segment lost 1 base and the J segment 0 bases; nucleotides outside the gene matches: 14. Germline lookup yields CDR1 SGHVS and CDR2 FQNEAQ. CDR3 bases: TGTGCCAGCAGCTTAGGGCCCAGCGGGAGCCAAACGAGCTCCTACAATGAGCAGTTCTTC. It yields the protein CASSLGPSGSQTSSYNEQFF. The variable domain in full, with the rest retrieved from reference TRBV7-8 and TRBJ2-1, is GAGVSQSPRYKVAKRGQDVALRCDPISGHVSLFWYQQALGQGPEFLTYFQNEAQLDKSGLPSDRFFAERPEGSVSTLKIQRTQQEDSAVYLCASSLGPSGSQTSSYNEQFFGPGTRLTVL.

The chain couples TRBV27 to TRBJ2-4, with a weak D call TRBD1 (6 bases). TRBJ2-7 matches the DNA end more closely, so the J call is doubtful. This CDR3 region has 14 residues. Per germline, CDR1 MNHEY and CDR2 SMNVEV (reference sequence). The CDR3 spells CASSLHGTPYEQYF. As DNA, the CDR3 is TGTGCCAGCAGTTTACATGGGACACCCTACGAGCAGTACTTC.

Here the CDR3 reads CASSLRPTGVGANTGELFF. The CDR3 nucleotides are TGTGCCAGCAGCTTACGACCGACAGGGGTTGGGGCGAACACCGGGGAGCTGTTTTTT. The chain combines TRBV11-2 with TRBJ2-2, with 8 positions matching TRBD1. Germline CDR1 SGHAT, CDR2 FQNNGV. The CDR3 consists of 19 residues. The V segment lost 2 bases and the J segment 0 bases; nucleotides outside the gene matches: 11.

This clonotype was counted only a few times. The chain employs TRBV29-1 and TRBJ2-7, with D hard to call. Germline CDR1 reads SQVTM; CDR2 reads ANQGSEA. This CDR3 is 15 amino acids long. Deletions cut 2 bases from V and 2 bases from J, with 16 bases between. CDR3 DNA: TGCAGCGTTGAAAAGCTTGGTAGTGGAACCTACGAGCAGTACTTC. This encodes CSVEKLGSGTYEQYF.

Notes on this clonotype: The CDR3 does not close with the conserved phenylalanine or tryptophan, likely indicating a read error. The chain's CDR3 is CASSFRTEGKTQYI. The CDR3 DNA is TGTGCCAGCAGCTTTCGGACAGAGGGGAAGACCCAGTACATC. J is TRBJ2-5 and V is TRBV5-5; tentative D call: TRBD1 (6 bases). The CDR3 is 14 amino acids. Per the germline V gene, CDR1 is SGHKS and CDR2 is YYEKEE (reference sequence). The ends were cut back, 2 bases at V and 6 bases at J, with 14 bases in the middle.

J is TRBJ2-1 and V is TRBV3-1; unclear D gene. The germline V gene has CDR1 LGHDT and CDR2 YNNKEL (reference sequence). V gave up 1 base and J gave up 8 bases, with 12 bases separating them. This CDR3 comprises 14 residues. CDR3 amino acids: CASSQAPNWDEQFF. In DNA form, the CDR3 reads TGTGCCAGCAGCCAAGCACCAAACTGGGATGAGCAGTTCTTC.

This sequence joins TRBV21-1 and TRBJ2-3; the table's D gene call, TRBD1, was not cross checked with the DNA. TRBV21-1 is a pseudogene segment. The CDR3 is 12 residues long. DNA of the CDR3: TGTGCCAGCATGGGGGGAACAGATACGCAGTATTTT. Translation: CASMGGTDTQYF.

This clonotype was counted between two and nine times. The chain combines TRBV24-1 with TRBJ1-5, with 10 bases lining up with TRBD1. Germline loops: CDR1 KGHDR, CDR2 SFDVKD. The CDR3 sequence is 16 residues long. V lost 4 bases, J lost 6 bases, and 8 bases stayed unmatched. Here the CDR3 DNA reads TGTGCCACCAGTGACCCGAGACAGGGGGCTAGTCAGCCCCAGCATTTT. Translation: CATSDPRQGASQPQHF.

This chain links TRBV27 with TRBJ2-5; 7 positions agree with TRBD2. CDR3 size: 15 residues. Germline V gives CDR1 MNHEY, CDR2 SMNVEV (reference sequence). Germline trimming cut 5 bases from V and 4 bases from J; bases unmatched to any gene: 10. The CDR3 loop reads CASSQRREAGETQYF. The CDR3 DNA follows: TGTGCCAGCAGTCAACGACGGGAGGCGGGAGAGACCCAGTACTTC.

The rearrangement joins TRBV28 to TRBJ1-2; unclear D gene. From germline, CDR1 is MDHEN and CDR2 SYDVKM. V was cut by 3 bases and J by 0 bases, with 8 bases left in between. This CDR3 region has 14 residues. Here the CDR3 DNA reads TGTGCCAGCAGTTTTACGGGAGCTAACTATGGCTACACCTTC. Translated: CASSFTGANYGYTF.

V gene TRBV15 combines with J gene TRBJ2-4, with D uncertain. The better agreement between TRBJ2-7 and the DNA end casts doubt on the J call. The CDR3 contains 12 residues. Germline-derived CDR1 and CDR2 are LNHNV and YYDKDF (reference sequence). In DNA form, the CDR3 reads TGTGCCACCAGCAGGGTACCCTACGAGCAGTACTTC. Protein: CATSRVPYEQYF.

V and J are TRBV6-2 or TRBV6-3 and TRBJ2-7; perhaps D is TRBD1 or TRBD2 (6 bases each). Near its end, the DNA agrees better with TRBJ2-1, so the J call may be wrong. CDR1 is MNHEY and CDR2 is SVGEGT in the germline V gene. The CDR3 runs 15 residues. The CDR3 DNA reads TGTGCCAGCAGCCCCCGGGGGCCACCACAGAATGAGCAGTTCTTC. This sequence encodes CASSPRGPPQNEQFF.

The V and J genes are TRBV7-2 and TRBJ1-1; 7 bases line up with TRBD1. J lost 2 bases, V lost 4 bases, and 7 bases had no gene match. Germline V lookup: CDR1 SGHTA, CDR2 FQGNSA. The CDR3 is made up of 15 amino acids. For the CDR3, the DNA is TGTGCCAGCAGCTCGAGTCACAGGGGAAACACTGAAGCTTTCTTT. As protein: CASSSSHRGNTEAFF.

V is TRBV9 and J is TRBJ2-2; D could derive from TRBD1 or TRBD2 (7 bases each). The CDR3 length is 17 residues. Germline loops: CDR1 SGDLS, CDR2 YYNGEE. Trimming cost V 5 bases and J 3 bases, with 20 bases left between them. The CDR3 here is CASSPLGRGLDTGELFF. For the CDR3, the DNA is TGTGCCAGCAGTCCCCTGGGGAGGGGGCTGGACACCGGGGAGCTGTTTTTT. Based on the CDR3 plus reference TRBV9 and TRBJ2-2, the full variable domain is DSGVTQTPKHLITATGQRVTLRCSPRSGDLSVYWYQQSLDQGLQFLIQYYNGEERAKGNILERFSAQQFPDLHSELNLSSLELGDSALYFCASSPLGRGLDTGELFFGEGSRLTVL.

This chain connects TRBV7-8 to TRBJ2-1; TRBD2 aligns across 9 bases. The CDR3 spans 14 residues. The germline V gene has CDR1 SGHVS and CDR2 FQNEAQ. V was pared by 1 base and J by 15 bases, with 10 bases of the junction left unmatched. The CDR3 protein is CASSLVGLAGGLFF. CDR3 coding DNA: TGTGCCAGCAGCTTAGTGGGACTAGCCGGAGGTCTGTTCTTC.

The gene calls are TRBV20-1 and TRBJ1-2; the D is unclear. The V end was cut by 2 bases, the J end by 4 bases, with 11 bases between. The CDR3 covers 13 residues. Germline V lookup: CDR1 DFQATT, CDR2 SNEGSKA (reference sequence). The CDR3 spells CSARLESLYGYTF. CDR3 sequence (DNA): TGCAGTGCTAGATTAGAAAGCCTCTATGGCTACACCTTC.

This clonotype has a handful of counts. The chain couples TRBV6-5 to TRBJ2-3; a possible D gene is TRBD2 (5 bases). This CDR3 region has 14 residues. V dropped 5 bases and J dropped 2 bases, with 11 bases sitting between them. Germline assignment: CDR1 MNHEY and CDR2 SVGAGI. Written as DNA, the CDR3 is TGTGCCAGCAGTCCCCTCGGGAACACAGATACGCAGTATTTT. It is translated as CASSPLGNTDTQYF.

The V call is TRBV12-3 or TRBV12-4, the J call TRBJ2-3, with D tentatively TRBD2 (5 bases). V was cut by 3 bases and J by 4 bases, with 11 bases left in between. The CDR3 covers 14 residues. The CDR3 reads CASSFPGEADTQYF. In DNA form, the CDR3 reads TGTGCCAGCAGTTTTCCCGGGGAAGCAGATACGCAGTATTTT.

The V call is TRBV10-3, the J call TRBJ2-2; D gene uncertain. The germline V gene encodes CDR1 ENHRY and CDR2 SYGVKD. V gave up 10 bases and J gave up 4 bases, with 13 bases separating them. The CDR3 length is 13 residues. The CDR3 spells CASRLLSTGELFF. The CDR3, as DNA: TGTGCCAGTAGATTGCTGTCCACCGGGGAGCTGTTTTTT.

V and J are TRBV3-1 and TRBJ2-3, with 7 nucleotides matching TRBD2. V shed 1 base and J 0 bases; nucleotides not matched to a gene: 4. The V gene's germline CDR1 is LGHDT and CDR2 YNNKEL (reference sequence). This CDR3 comprises 16 residues. As DNA, the CDR3 is TGTGCCAGCAGCCAAGGATGGGGGGGGAGCACAGATACGCAGTATTTT. This translates into CASSQGWGGSTDTQYF.

This sequence joins TRBV7-2 and TRBJ2-1; TRBD2 matches 14 bases. Trimming cost V 5 bases and J 8 bases; bases outside gene matches: 5. The CDR3 is 15 amino acids. CDR1 and CDR2 from the germline V gene are SGHTA and FQGNSA. The CDR3 protein is CASSKGTSGSYEQFF. CDR3 nucleotides: TGTGCCAGCAGCAAAGGGACTAGCGGGAGCTATGAGCAGTTCTTC.

The sample holds a few counts of this clonotype. This chain uses TRBV5-1 with TRBJ1-6; the D is unclear. Germline-derived CDR1 and CDR2 are SGHRS and YFSETQ. The CDR3 extends over 16 amino acids. V was clipped by 7 bases and J by 0 bases, with 14 bases between them. CDR3 residues: CASSMEKSSYNSPLHF. Written as DNA, the CDR3 is TGCGCCAGCTCCATGGAAAAAAGCTCCTATAATTCACCCCTCCACTTT.

This clonotype was seen a handful of times. V is TRBV7-2 and J is TRBJ1-1; 8 positions agree with TRBD1. The CDR3 runs to 13 residues. Unmatched junction bases numbered 10, after V lost 5 bases and J lost 11 bases. Per the germline V gene, CDR1 is SGHTA and CDR2 is FQGNSA. DNA for the CDR3: TGTGCCAGCAGCCCTGACAGGGGTTATAGGGCTTTCTTT. Translation: CASSPDRGYRAFF.

This clonotype occurred a few times. CDR3 in amino acids: CASSRWAYEQYF. In DNA, the CDR3 is TGTGCCAGCAGCCGCTGGGCATACGAGCAGTACTTC. The chain employs TRBV7-9 and TRBJ2-7; D is undetermined. CDR1 is SEHNR, CDR2 FQNEAQ, per germline (reference sequence). With 5 bases removed from V and 4 bases from J, the gap between germline ends came to 9 bases. The CDR3 has 12 amino acids.

This clonotype was detected only a few times. The chain links TRBV4-2 to TRBJ2-6; 7 positions agree with TRBD1. Trimming removed 6 bases from V and 1 base from J; junction bases left unmatched: 12. This CDR3 region has 18 residues. The germline gives CDR1 LGHNA, CDR2 YNFKEQ. Here the CDR3 reads CASRGNRDSISGANVLTF. The CDR3 DNA sequence: TGTGCCAGCAGAGGGAACCGGGACAGCATATCTGGGGCCAACGTCCTGACTTTC.

In this sample, this clonotype turned up a few times. The V call is TRBV9, the J call TRBJ2-5; D is possibly TRBD1 (5 bases). Per germline, CDR1 SGDLS and CDR2 YYNGEE. Trimming pared 0 bases from V and 1 base from J, leaving 10 bases between. CDR3 length: 15 amino acids. The CDR3 protein is CASSVDAGFQETQYF. In DNA, the CDR3 is TGTGCCAGCAGCGTAGATGCAGGGTTCCAAGAGACCCAGTACTTC.